The present entry profiles one T cell receptor beta chain with its context. Its antigen is unknown. The sample is drawn from a study of shared clonotypes between healthy human individuals. Study at large: In total, the donors were two women and a few men aged 18 to 49. The study, taken as a whole, reports: The sole specimen, blood, was sampled, and tissue repertoires likely differ. Genetic and exposure-history diversity was limited by the small donor number.

Here immunoSEQ multiplex PCR was the method, and the copy in TCRdb shows in-frame clones only, minus some. This table has about 490,000 clones, approximately 80% appearing once. The trim removed 0 bases at V and 4 bases at J, leaving 13 bases unmatched. CDR3 length equals 18 residues. Per germline, CDR1 SGDLS and CDR2 YYNGEE. Among the donors, all were Caucasian adults who lived in Nashville, Tennessee. The clonotype comes from a woman aged 35 to 49 in good health. Some clones in this sample may be carry-over from other donors' samples. The chain carries TRBV9 and TRBJ2-3, with 8 bases that match TRBD2. Sequencing was performed on PBMCs. The CDR3 sequence: CASSVGSRGGRTADTQYF. The CDR3 nucleotides are TGTGCCAGCAGCGTAGGGAGCCGTGGCGGGAGGACGGCAGATACGCAGTATTTT.